The clone carrying this T cell receptor beta chain was seen a handful of times. Its antigen is undetermined. Assay: immunoSEQ multiplex PCR; the TCRdb copy retains only in-frame clones and omits some. The data contain over 100,000 clones, about 80% of them singletons. Germline V gene lookup returns CDR1 MNHEY and CDR2 SVGAGI. The CDR3 covers 13 residues. The germline V and J ends were trimmed by 6 bases and 7 bases, with 15 bases remaining between them. This entry belongs to a study of T cell responses to AZD1222 COVID-19 vaccine. Notes on the study in general: Vaccine-associated CD4 TCRs ranged over spike, dominating at 160-218 and 743-854.

The TCR was taken from an adult in good health. The gene calls are TRBV6-5 and TRBJ1-1; D unclear. Sequencing used peripheral blood, obtained on day 0 of AZD1222 vaccination. CDR3 loop: CASSPPRRNEAFF. The CDR3 DNA reads TGTGCCAGCAGCCCCCCCCGACGGAATGAAGCTTTCTTT.